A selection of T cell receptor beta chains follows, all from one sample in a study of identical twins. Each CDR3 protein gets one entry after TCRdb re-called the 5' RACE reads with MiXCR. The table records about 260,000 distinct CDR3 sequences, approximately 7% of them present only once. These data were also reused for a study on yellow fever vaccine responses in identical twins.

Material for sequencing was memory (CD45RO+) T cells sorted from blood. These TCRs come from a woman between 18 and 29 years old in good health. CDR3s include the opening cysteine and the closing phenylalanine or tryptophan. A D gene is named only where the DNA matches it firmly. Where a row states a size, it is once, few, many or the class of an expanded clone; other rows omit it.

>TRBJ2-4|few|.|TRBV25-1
TGTGCCAGCACGGAGGGTCCCAAAAACATTCAGTACTTC
CASTEGPKNIQYF
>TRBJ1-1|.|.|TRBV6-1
TGTGCCAGCAGGCCCTACGAGGGAACTGAAGCTTTCTTT
CASRPYEGTEAFF
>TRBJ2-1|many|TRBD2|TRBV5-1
TGCGCCAGCAGCCCACTGACTAGCGGGAGAACCAATGAGCAGTTCTTC
CASSPLTSGRTNEQFF
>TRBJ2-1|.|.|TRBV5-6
TGTGCCAGCAGCTTCAGGGGATCGTACAATGAGCAGTTCTTC
CASSFRGSYNEQFF
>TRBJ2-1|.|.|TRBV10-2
TGCGCCAGCAGAAAGCCCTCAGGGGACAATGAGCAGTTCTTC
CASRKPSGDNEQFF
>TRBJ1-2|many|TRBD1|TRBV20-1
TGCAGTGCCCAGACAGGGCCTAACTATGGCTACACCTTC
CSAQTGPNYGYTF
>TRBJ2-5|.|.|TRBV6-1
TGTGCCAGCGGGGTTGGGGGTGCGGCGGAGACCCAGTACTTC
CASGVGGAAETQYF
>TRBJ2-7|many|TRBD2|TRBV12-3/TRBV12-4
TGTGCCAGCAGTAGAACTAGCGGGAGGCGCGGGGAGCAGTACTTC
CASSRTSGRRGEQYF
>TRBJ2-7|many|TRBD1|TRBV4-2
TGTGCCAGCAGCCAACAGGGGGACTCCTACGAGCAGTACTTC
CASSQQGDSYEQYF
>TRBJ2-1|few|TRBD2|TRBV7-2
TGTGCCAGCAGCTCGCGTAGGCTGACTAGCGGGCAAATTCGATTCCATGAGCAGTTCTTC
CASSSRRLTSGQIRFHEQFF
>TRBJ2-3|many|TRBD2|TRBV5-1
TGCGCCAGCAGCTTGGAGGGTAGCGGGAGTACGGCAGATACGCAGTATTTT
CASSLEGSGSTADTQYF
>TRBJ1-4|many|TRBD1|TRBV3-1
TGTGCCAGCAGCCAACGGACAGGGAAGGATGAAAAACTGTTTTTT
CASSQRTGKDEKLFF
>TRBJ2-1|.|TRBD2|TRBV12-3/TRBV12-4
TGTGCCAGCAGTTTAAGGGCAACCCCTAGACTAGCGGGTATAAGCTCCTACAATGAGCAGTTCTTC
CASSLRATPRLAGISSYNEQFF
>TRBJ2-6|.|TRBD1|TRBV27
TGTGCCAGCAGTCCAACGAGGACAGGGAGCGAACTCTCTGGGGCCAACGTCCTGACTTTC
CASSPTRTGSELSGANVLTF
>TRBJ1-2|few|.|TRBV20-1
TGCAGTAGAAAAGGAGATGGCTACACCTTC
CSRKGDGYTF
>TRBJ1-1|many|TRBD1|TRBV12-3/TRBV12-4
TGTGCCAGCAGGCGGGACAGGGGTATAACTGAAGCTTTCTTT
CASRRDRGITEAFF
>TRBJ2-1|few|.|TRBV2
TGTGCCACCAAGAACCGTTTCGGCAGCGAGCAGTTCTTC
CATKNRFGSEQFF
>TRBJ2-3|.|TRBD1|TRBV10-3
TGTGCCATCAGGGACACAGGGGAAGGGGCGCAGTATTTT
CAIRDTGEGAQYF
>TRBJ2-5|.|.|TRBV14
TGTGCCAGCAGCCAGGGTACGAGAGAGACCCAGTACTTC
CASSQGTRETQYF
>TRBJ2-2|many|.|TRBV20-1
TGCAGTGCTAGAGTCCAGTCGAACACCGGGGAGCTGTTTTTT
CSARVQSNTGELFF
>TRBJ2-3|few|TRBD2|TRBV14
TGTGCCAGCAGCTTCCTTAGCGGGGGCCCCACAGATACGCAGTATTTT
CASSFLSGGPTDTQYF
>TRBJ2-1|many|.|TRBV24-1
TGTGCCACCAGTGATTTTGGAGGGGGCCTAACCAATGAGCAGTTCTTC
CATSDFGGGLTNEQFF
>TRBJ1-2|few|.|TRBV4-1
TGCGCCAGCAGCTACGGAGGTAACTATGGCTACACCTTC
CASSYGGNYGYTF
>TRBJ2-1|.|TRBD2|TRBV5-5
TGTGCCAGCAGCTTGGCCAAAGGACTAGCGGCATCCTACAATGAGCAGTTCTTC
CASSLAKGLAASYNEQFF
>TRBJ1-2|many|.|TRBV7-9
TGTGCCAGCAGCCCGACAGGTGATGGCTACACCTTC
CASSPTGDGYTF
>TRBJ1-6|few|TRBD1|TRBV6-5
TGTGCCAGCAGTTACTCGACAGGGCTTTATTCACCCCTCCACTTT
CASSYSTGLYSPLHF
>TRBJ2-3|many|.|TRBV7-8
TGTGCCAGCAGCTTAGCGACAACCACAGATACGCAGTATTTT
CASSLATTTDTQYF
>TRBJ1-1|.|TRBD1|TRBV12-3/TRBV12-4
TGTGCCTCCTATGTCACAGGGGCCCCTGAAGCTTTCTTT
CASYVTGAPEAFF
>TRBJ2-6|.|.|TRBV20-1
TGCAGTGCGTGGGGTACTGGGGCCAACGTCCTGACTTTC
CSAWGTGANVLTF
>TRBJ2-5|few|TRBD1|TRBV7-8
TGTGCCAGCAGCTTAGCGCTTGGGACAGGGCAAGAGACCCAGTACTTC
CASSLALGTGQETQYF
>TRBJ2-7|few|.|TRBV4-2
TGTGCCAGCAGCCACTTAGCGGAACTTACCTACGAGCAGTACTTC
CASSHLAELTYEQYF